This T cell receptor (beta chain) was recorded in a study of blood T cell repertoires in COVID-19. Study-wide background: Samples taken during acute and convalescent COVID-19 were collected in the United States, Italy and Spain.

The length of the CDR3 is 15 residues. V gave up 0 bases and J gave up 0 bases, with 8 bases separating them. The germline V gene encodes CDR1 MNHEY and CDR2 SVGAGI. Produced via immunoSEQ multiplex PCR; TCRdb's table is partial and in-frame only. The sample has 250,000 to 300,000 clones; around 86% are singletons. This clone was seen a single time. The origin of this receptor is a woman aged 60-70 years with active or convalescent COVID-19. The sequenced material came from peripheral blood. V usage is TRBV6-5 and J usage is TRBJ1-2; D gene ambiguous. CDR3 amino acids: CASSYSDSSNYGYTF. In DNA form, the CDR3 reads TGTGCCAGCAGTTACTCGGACTCCTCTAACTATGGCTACACCTTC.